This passage covers 11 T cell receptor beta chains from one sample sequenced in a study of T-cell reconstitution after alpha-beta-depleted transplantation in children (TCRdb year 2016). The intended sense of this specimen's treatment or condition label: allogeneic hematopoietic cell transplantation with graft depleted of TCRalphabeta T cells and CD19 B cells. Receptor libraries were prepared by PCR. The instrument was an Illumina HiSeq 2500. Molecular barcoding was employed in the preparation of TCR libraries, with unique molecular identifiers being used to normalize TCRbeta repertoire quantification. The public reads were reanalyzed by TCRdb: fastp trimming at Q25, MiXCR alignment, in-frame beta chains only. Each CDR3 protein gets just one entry, which takes the most common genes and DNA from the rows behind it. The sample table holds 250,000 to 400,000 distinct CDR3 sequences, of which approximately 23% were seen once. 11% of the sample is in the top ten clones.

Sample: PBMCs, mostly from graft donor cells, taken 180 days after TCRalphabeta/CD19-depleted stem cell transplant. All receptors come from a male patient between 5 and 17 years old who had a stem cell transplant for acute lymphoblastic leukemia, so the T cells may come from the graft donor.

This sequence joins TRBV7-9 and TRBJ2-1, with D possibly matching TRBD2 (6 bases). With 3 bases removed from V and 3 bases from J, the gap between germline ends came to 15 bases. The length of the CDR3 is 16 residues. From germline, CDR1 is SEHNR and CDR2 FQNEAQ (reference sequence). This CDR3 reads CASSLPGIADYNEQFF. DNA of the CDR3: TGTGCCAGCAGCTTGCCGGGAATAGCGGACTACAATGAGCAGTTCTTC.

Worth noting for this clonotype: One end of the junction fails to match germline, which may point to a read error. This chain links TRBV12-3 or TRBV12-4 with TRBJ2-2; tentatively, D is TRBD2 (5 bases). The CDR3 runs 17 residues. DNA for the CDR3: TGTGCCAGCACTTTAGGACGGCGGAGGTTTTACACCGGGGAGCTGTTTTTT. It is translated as CASTLGRRRFYTGELFF.

This clonotype was counted only a few times. This sequence joins TRBV18 and TRBJ2-6, with TRBD1 matching 7 bases. The V gene end was trimmed by 7 bases and the J gene end by 4 bases; junction bases not matched to a gene: 4. The CDR3 covers 14 residues. CDR1 KGHSH and CDR2 LQKENI come from the germline V gene. The CDR3 here is CASCRGKGANVLTF. DNA for the CDR3: TGTGCCAGCTGCAGGGGGAAAGGGGCCAACGTCCTGACTTTC.

The V and J genes are TRBV5-1 and TRBJ2-7, with 7 bases identical to TRBD2. V was pared by 0 bases and J by 5 bases, with 14 bases of the junction left unmatched. Germline CDR1 reads SGHRS; CDR2 reads YFSETQ. The CDR3 extends over 17 amino acids. Here the CDR3 reads CASSLAVAGDRIDEQYF. The CDR3 nucleotides read TGCGCCAGCAGCTTGGCCGTGGCGGGAGATCGGATCGACGAGCAGTACTTC.

Points on this clonotype: This may be a read error: a much more frequent sequence differs by one nucleotide. The CDR3 region is CASSLLVSGANVLTF. The CDR3 DNA reads TGTGCCAGCAGTTTATTGGTCTCTGGGGCCAACGTCCTGACTTTC. The J gene is TRBJ2-6, the V gene TRBV27; D gene ambiguous. The germline gives CDR1 MNHEY, CDR2 SMNVEV (reference sequence). CDR3 length: 15 residues. V was shortened by 1 base and J by 0 bases, with 4 bases between the two germline ends.

This chain connects TRBV2 to TRBJ1-6, with no clear D. CDR3 length: 13 amino acids. Per the germline V gene, CDR1 is SNHLY and CDR2 is FYNNEI. Trimming left V 7 bases short and J 10 bases short, with 14 bases between. CDR3 residues: CASKAGEVSPLHF. The CDR3 region has the DNA TGTGCCAGCAAAGCCGGGGAGGTGTCACCCCTCCACTTT.

The chain links TRBV27 to TRBJ1-1; D remains unclear. V was trimmed by 5 bases and J by 5 bases, leaving 12 bases between them. CDR1 MNHEY and CDR2 SMNVEV come from the germline V gene (reference sequence). The CDR3 runs to 13 residues. The CDR3 protein is CASSPLGWTEAFF. CDR3 coding DNA: TGTGCCAGCAGTCCACTCGGTTGGACTGAAGCTTTCTTT.

J is TRBJ2-7 and V is TRBV20-1; TRBD2 agrees at 11 bases. The length of the CDR3 is 14 residues. V shed 6 bases, J shed 4 bases, and the junction held 8 bases outside the gene matches. Germline V CDR1 and CDR2: DFQATT, SNEGSKA (reference sequence). The CDR3 nucleotides are TGCAGTGCCGGGCCCATAGCGGGAGGGTACGAGCAGTACTTC. This codes for CSAGPIAGGYEQYF.

This clonotype appeared a few times. The rearrangement links TRBV25-1 to TRBJ2-1; D ambiguous. Germline-derived CDR1 and CDR2 are MGHDK and SYGVNS. Trimming took off 5 bases at V and 8 bases at J, with 4 bases between the two ends. The CDR3 covers 10 residues. CDR3 amino acids: CASSSDEQFF. The CDR3 bases are TGTGCCAGCAGTTCAGATGAGCAGTTCTTC.

This clonotype was observed a few times. J is TRBJ2-7 and V is TRBV5-6; 7 bases agree with TRBD1. Germline CDR1 reads SGHDT; CDR2 reads YYEEEE. The CDR3 has 14 amino acids. J was trimmed by 9 bases and V by 4 bases; bases with no gene match: 13. CDR3 bases: TGTGCCAGCAGCCGGACCGGGACAGCGAAAGGGCAGTACTTC. Amino acid sequence: CASSRTGTAKGQYF.

This clonotype has just a few counts. The V gene is TRBV27, the J gene TRBJ2-7, with 10 bases that match TRBD2. Trimming removed 0 bases from V and 4 bases from J; junction bases left unmatched: 6. The CDR3 is 16 amino acids. Germline assignment: CDR1 MNHEY and CDR2 SMNVEV (reference sequence). The chain's CDR3 is CASSLSPAGGSYEQYF. The DNA for the CDR3 is TGTGCCAGCAGTTTATCCCCAGCGGGAGGGTCATACGAGCAGTACTTC.